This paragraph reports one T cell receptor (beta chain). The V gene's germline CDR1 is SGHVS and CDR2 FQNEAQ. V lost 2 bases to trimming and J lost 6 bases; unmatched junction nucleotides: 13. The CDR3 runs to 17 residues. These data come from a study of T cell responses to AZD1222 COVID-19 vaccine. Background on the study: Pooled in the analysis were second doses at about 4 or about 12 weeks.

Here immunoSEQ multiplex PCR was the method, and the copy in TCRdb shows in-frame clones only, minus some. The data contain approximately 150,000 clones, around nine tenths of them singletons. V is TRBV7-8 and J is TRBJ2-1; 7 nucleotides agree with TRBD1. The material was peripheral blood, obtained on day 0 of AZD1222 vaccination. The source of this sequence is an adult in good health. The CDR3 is CASSLFSRQGSTNEQFF. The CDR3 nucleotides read TGTGCCAGCAGCTTATTCTCCCGACAGGGTAGTACCAATGAGCAGTTCTTC.